This entry features one TCR beta chain sequence. No antigen is known for it. No quality values exist for individual bases; no much larger clone is one base distant. TCRbeta CDR3 regions were amplified from genomic DNA using the immunoSEQ Assay, a bias-controlled multiplex PCR. The original pipeline was this. The number of nucleated cells in each sample was estimated from the amplification of reference gene primers within the assay. To quantify the absolute abundance of each unique TCRbeta CDR3 rearrangement, sequence reads were collapsed and filtered. Productive Simpson clonality was computed per sample as the square root of Simpson's diversity index over productive rearrangements. TCRdb carries this immuneACCESS record with in-frame sequences only. Its versions omit some clonotypes, under half of them owing to an unresolved V gene in the studies checked, with the rest unexplained. V and J calls plus clone size are reproduced from that table; the DNA served to infer D and trimming. Present in this sample are 150,000 to 250,000 clones, 82% of which were seen just once. The top ten hold 6.9% of the sample.

Compared with germline, V lacks 3 bases and J lacks 8 bases; bases without a gene match: 7. The germline V gene sets CDR1 to KGHSH and CDR2 to LQKENI. The CDR3, from cysteine to phenylalanine, totals 14 residues. Only the CDR3 DNA stays, 42 bases, in frame from base 1. The record originates from a study of blood T cell repertoires in COVID-19 (dated by TCRdb to 2019 to 2021). Some background on the complete study: Samples covering the acute and convalescent phases of COVID-19 were provided by collaborators in the United States, Italy and Spain. The material from the prospective study consisted of cDNA or gDNA derived from T cells, B-cell-depleted T cells, or PBMCs. Deeply sampled blood TCRbeta repertoires from subjects exposed to, actively infected with, or recovered from COVID-19 were included in the dataset. A freely available public database, intended as a resource for researchers studying the immune response to SARS-CoV-2, is where the repertoires were released. Samples came from the ongoing ImmuneRACE study (first 160 participants) plus 1,254 subjects from 6 global collaborators. Nearly every sample came with metadata listing a de-identified subject ID, COVID-19 status, age in years and sex. HLA class I and class II types, where available, came from metadata supplied by the sample provider rather than from assay-based typing. Broader findings and caveats from the paper: How much clinical and demographic metadata was included differed by source and by participant, and the metadata was provided uncurated.

The collaborating institutions used their own protocols to collect whole blood in K2EDTA tubes. For TCRbeta analysis, collaborator samples were shipped as frozen whole blood, as isolated PBMCs, or as DNA extracted from either sample type. This chain joins TRBV18 to TRBJ2-1; 7 middle bases align to TRBD2. The clonotype was recovered from a human donor with acute or convalescent COVID-19. The donor label of this sample is uncertain. Sequenced material: peripheral blood. The sequenced DNA: TGTGCCAGCTCACCCACGGGGGGACGGGATGAGCAGTTCTTC. Its protein is CASSPTGGRDEQFF.